What follows are 10 T cell receptor beta chains derived from one specimen sequenced in a study of T cell responses to AZD1222 COVID-19 vaccine. TCRdb keeps only in-frame clones here, not all; method: immunoSEQ multiplex PCR. The table lists 180,000 or so clones, 85% to 90% of them singletons, with about 4.3% in the top ten. Here the sequenced sample was peripheral blood, taken 28 days after the second dose of the MenACWY control vaccine. The receptors here all came from an adult who received the MenACWY meningococcal vaccine as a control.

The chain employs TRBV5-4 and TRBJ2-1; TRBD2 agrees at 9 bases. Germline V gene sequence: CDR1 SGHNT, CDR2 YYREEE (reference sequence). The V gene end was trimmed by 3 bases and the J gene end by 8 bases; junction bases not matched to a gene: 6. The CDR3 totals 14 residues. The CDR3 spells CASSSTSGSDEQFF. DNA for the CDR3: TGTGCCAGCAGCTCGACTAGCGGTAGCGATGAGCAGTTCTTC.

The CDR3 spells CASSSPTEYEQYF. The CDR3 region has the DNA TGTGCCAGCAGTTCCCCGACAGAATACGAGCAGTACTTC. The chain has TRBV28 and TRBJ2-7, with a weak D call TRBD1 (5 bases). The CDR3 runs 13 residues. From germline, CDR1 is MDHEN and CDR2 SYDVKM. Trimming shortened V by 4 bases and J by 4 bases, and 11 bases separated the two germline ends.

The chain carries TRBV7-9 and TRBJ2-1; 7 bases are a match to TRBD2. The CDR3 spans 15 residues. With V trimmed by 2 bases and J by 4 bases, 5 bases remained unmatched. CDR1 is SEHNR and CDR2 is FQNEAQ in the germline V gene (reference sequence). Here the CDR3 DNA reads TGTGCCAGCAGCTTAAGAGGACTAGTGTACAATGAGCAGTTCTTC. Protein product: CASSLRGLVYNEQFF.

The chain recombines TRBV5-1 with TRBJ1-4, with 12 bases identical to TRBD1. The V and J ends lost 3 bases and 4 bases, in that order; junction bases with no gene match: 7. In germline, CDR1 is SGHRS, CDR2 YFSETQ. This CDR3 is built from 17 residues. The CDR3 loop is CASSSGQGAQINEKLFF. The DNA of the CDR3 is TGCGCCAGCAGCTCGGGACAGGGGGCGCAGATTAATGAAAAACTGTTTTTT.

The V and J genes are TRBV30 and TRBJ1-1, with D possibly being TRBD1 (5 bases). The germline CDR1 and CDR2 sequences are GTSNPN and SVGIG (reference sequence). The CDR3 runs 16 residues. The ends were cut back, 4 bases at V and 0 bases at J, with 18 bases in the middle. The CDR3 coding sequence is TGTGCCTGGAACACCGGGACTACCTCCATGAACACTGAAGCTTTCTTT. Its protein product is CAWNTGTTSMNTEAFF.

With regard to this clone: A read error may account for a junction end that differs from germline. CDR3 DNA: TGTGCCAGTAGTGTAGACAGGTCCGAGCAGTTCTTC. Protein sequence: CASSVDRSEQFF. This rearrangement joins TRBV19 to TRBJ2-1; TRBD1 might be the D (6 bases). The CDR3 runs to 12 residues. From germline, CDR1 is LNHDA and CDR2 SQIVND (reference sequence). Full variable domain (remainder filled in from reference TRBV19 and TRBJ2-1): DGGITQSPKYLFRKEGQNVTLSCEQNLNHDAMYWYRQDPGQGLRLIYYSQIVNDFQKGDIAEGYSVSREKKESFPLTVTSAQKNPTAFYLCASSVDRSEQFFGPGTRLTVL.

This clone has more than one count but fewer than ten. The chain recombines TRBV3-1 (or the pseudogene TRBV3-2) with TRBJ2-2; D remains unclear. Per the germline V gene, CDR1 is LGHDT and CDR2 is YNNKEL (reference sequence). V was trimmed by 4 bases and J by 6 bases, leaving 9 bases between them. The CDR3 spans 13 residues. The CDR3 loop reads CASSPRIAGELFF. Here the CDR3 DNA reads TGTGCCAGCAGCCCCCGGATTGCCGGGGAGCTGTTTTTT.

This rearrangement joins TRBV6-1 to TRBJ2-7, with D possibly TRBD2 on 6 matching bases. CDR1 MNHNS and CDR2 SASEGT come from the germline V gene. The CDR3 has 13 amino acids. V was shortened by 8 bases and J by 5 bases, with 16 bases between the two germline ends. The CDR3 sequence is CASEKGRQDEQYF. CDR3 coding DNA: TGTGCCAGCGAAAAGGGGAGGCAGGACGAGCAGTACTTC.

The chain uses TRBV28 and TRBJ2-1; TRBD2 matches at 12 bases. The CDR3 length is 14 residues. The V and J ends lost 5 bases and 9 bases, in that order; junction bases with no gene match: 5. Germline CDR1 MDHEN, CDR2 SYDVKM. Written as DNA, the CDR3 is TGTGCCAGCAGTCCTGTACTAGCGGGAGGTGAGCAGTTCTTC. It yields the protein CASSPVLAGGEQFF.

This clone was seen a single time. V is TRBV3-1 (or the pseudogene TRBV3-2) and J is TRBJ2-7; the D is unclear. This CDR3 has 12 residues. CDR1 is LGHDT, CDR2 YNNKEL, per germline (reference sequence). V lost 0 bases to trimming and J lost 3 bases, with 3 bases between them. CDR3 amino acids: CASSQESYEQYF. The CDR3 DNA reads as TGTGCCAGCAGCCAAGAGAGCTACGAGCAGTACTTC.